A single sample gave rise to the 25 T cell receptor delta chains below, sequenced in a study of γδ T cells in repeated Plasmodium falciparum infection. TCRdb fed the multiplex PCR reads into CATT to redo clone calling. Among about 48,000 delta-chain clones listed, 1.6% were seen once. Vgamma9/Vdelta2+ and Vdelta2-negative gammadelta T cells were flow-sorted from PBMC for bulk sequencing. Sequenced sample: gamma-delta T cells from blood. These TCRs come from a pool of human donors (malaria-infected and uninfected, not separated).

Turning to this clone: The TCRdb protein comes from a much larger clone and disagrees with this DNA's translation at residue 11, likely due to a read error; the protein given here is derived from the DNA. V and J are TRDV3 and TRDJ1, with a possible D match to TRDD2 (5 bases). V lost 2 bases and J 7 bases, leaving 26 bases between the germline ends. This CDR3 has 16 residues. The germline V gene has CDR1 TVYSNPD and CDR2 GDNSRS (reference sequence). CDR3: CAFFAGTYPGPGKLIF. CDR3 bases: TGTGCCTTTTTTGCGGGAACCTACCCGGGCCCCGGTAAACTCATCTTT.

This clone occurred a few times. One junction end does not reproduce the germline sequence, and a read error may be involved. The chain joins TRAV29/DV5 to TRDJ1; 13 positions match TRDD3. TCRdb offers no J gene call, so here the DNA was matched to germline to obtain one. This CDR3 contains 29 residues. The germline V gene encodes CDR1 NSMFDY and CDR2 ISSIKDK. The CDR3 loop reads CAASSGPFPIPYWGIRVLWDCKYTDKLIF. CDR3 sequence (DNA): TGTGCGGCAAGCTCTGGCCCTTTTCCTATACCGTACTGGGGGATACGCGTATTGTGGGATTGTAAGTACACCGATAAACTCATCTTT.

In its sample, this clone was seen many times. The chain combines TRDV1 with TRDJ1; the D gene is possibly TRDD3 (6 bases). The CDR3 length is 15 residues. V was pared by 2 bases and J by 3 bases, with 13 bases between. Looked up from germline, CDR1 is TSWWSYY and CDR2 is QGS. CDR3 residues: CALGERVWGADKLIF. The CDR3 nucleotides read TGTGCTCTTGGGGAAAGGGTCTGGGGCGCCGATAAACTCATCTTT.

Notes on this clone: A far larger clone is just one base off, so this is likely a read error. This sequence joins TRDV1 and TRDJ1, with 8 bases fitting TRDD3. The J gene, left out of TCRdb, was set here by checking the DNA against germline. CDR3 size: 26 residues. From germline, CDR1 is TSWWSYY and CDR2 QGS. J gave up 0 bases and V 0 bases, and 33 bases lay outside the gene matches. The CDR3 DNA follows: TGTGCTCTTGGGGAACTCTGCTTCCTGTCATCTTCCTTAGCGGCTACTGGGGGCGAGTACACCGATAAACTCATCTTT. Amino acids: CALGELCFLSSSLAATGGEYTDKLIF.

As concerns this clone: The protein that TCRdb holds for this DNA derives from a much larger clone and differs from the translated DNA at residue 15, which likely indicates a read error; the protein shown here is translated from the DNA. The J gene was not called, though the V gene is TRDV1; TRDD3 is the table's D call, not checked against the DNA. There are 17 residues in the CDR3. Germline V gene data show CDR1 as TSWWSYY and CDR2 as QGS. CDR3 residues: CALGESHWGLHTDKPIF. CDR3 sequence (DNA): TGTGCTCTTGGGGAAAGCCACTGGGGGCTCCACACCGATAAACCCATCTTT.

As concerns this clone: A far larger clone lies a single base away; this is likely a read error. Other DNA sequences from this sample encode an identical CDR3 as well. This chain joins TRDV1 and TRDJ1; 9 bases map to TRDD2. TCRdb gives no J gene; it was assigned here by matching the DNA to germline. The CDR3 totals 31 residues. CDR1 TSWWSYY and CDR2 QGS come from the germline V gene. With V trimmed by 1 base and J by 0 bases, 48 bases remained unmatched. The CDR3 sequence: CALGEHRGLLPSYLHPYRPLLVRGYTDKLIF. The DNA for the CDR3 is TGTGCTCTTGGGGAACATCGCGGCCTCCTTCCTTCCTACCTCCACCCTTACCGACCCCTTTTGGTGAGGGGGTACACCGATAAACTCATCTTT.

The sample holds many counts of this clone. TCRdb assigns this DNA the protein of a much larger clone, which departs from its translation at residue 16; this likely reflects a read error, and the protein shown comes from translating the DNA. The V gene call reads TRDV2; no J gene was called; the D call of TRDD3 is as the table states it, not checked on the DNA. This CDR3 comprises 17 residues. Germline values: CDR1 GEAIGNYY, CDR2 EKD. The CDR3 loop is CACDTLARGDNTDKLTF. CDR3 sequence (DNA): TGTGCCTGTGACACCCTAGCCCGGGGGGATAACACCGATAAACTCACCTTT.

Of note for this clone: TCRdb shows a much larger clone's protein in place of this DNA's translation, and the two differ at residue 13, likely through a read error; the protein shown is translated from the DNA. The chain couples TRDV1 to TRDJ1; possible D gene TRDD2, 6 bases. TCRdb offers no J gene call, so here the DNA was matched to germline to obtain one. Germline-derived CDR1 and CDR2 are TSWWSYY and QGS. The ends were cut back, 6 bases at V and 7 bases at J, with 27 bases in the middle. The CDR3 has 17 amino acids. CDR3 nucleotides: TGTGCTCTTGGCGACTTCCTGAAGAAGCCGGGAGCTATTAAACTCATCTTT. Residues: CALGDFLKKPGAIKLIF.

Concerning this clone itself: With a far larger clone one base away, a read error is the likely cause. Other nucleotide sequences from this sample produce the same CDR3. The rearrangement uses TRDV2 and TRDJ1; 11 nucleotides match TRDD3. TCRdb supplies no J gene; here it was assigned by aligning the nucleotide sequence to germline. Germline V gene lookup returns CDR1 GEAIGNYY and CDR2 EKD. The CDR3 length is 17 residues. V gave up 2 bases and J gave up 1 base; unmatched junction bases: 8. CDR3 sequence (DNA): TGTGCCTGTGACATCCTGGGGGATACTTCTTCCACCGATAAACTCATCTTT. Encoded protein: CACDILGDTSSTDKLIF.

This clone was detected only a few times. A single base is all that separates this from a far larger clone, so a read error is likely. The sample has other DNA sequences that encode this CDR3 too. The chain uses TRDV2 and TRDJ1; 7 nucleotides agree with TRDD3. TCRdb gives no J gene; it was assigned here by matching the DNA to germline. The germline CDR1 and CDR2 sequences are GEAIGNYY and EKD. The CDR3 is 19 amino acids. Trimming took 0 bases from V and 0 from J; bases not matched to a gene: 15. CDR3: CACDTGQLGERMYTDKLIF. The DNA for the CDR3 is TGTGCCTGTGACACCGGCCAATTGGGGGAACGGATGTACACCGATAAACTCATCTTT.

The DNA for the CDR3 is TGTGCTCTTGGGACGCCACCTTCCTACGGGGCCGATAAACTCATCTTT. This codes for CALGTPPSYGADKLIF. The chain couples TRDV1 to TRDJ1; 9 bases agree with TRDD2. No J gene is reported in TCRdb; it was inferred here by comparing the DNA with germline. Trimming took 5 bases from V and 3 from J; bases not matched to a gene: 10. Germline V CDR1 and CDR2: TSWWSYY, QGS. The CDR3 has 16 amino acids.

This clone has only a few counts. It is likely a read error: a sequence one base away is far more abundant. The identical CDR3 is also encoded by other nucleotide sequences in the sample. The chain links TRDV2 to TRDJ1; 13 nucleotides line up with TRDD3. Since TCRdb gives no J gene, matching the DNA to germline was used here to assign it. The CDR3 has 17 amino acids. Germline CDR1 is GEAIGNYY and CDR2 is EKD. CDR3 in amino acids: CACDYTGGYAYTDKLIF. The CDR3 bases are TGTGCCTGTGACTATACTGGGGGATACGCGTACACCGACAAACTCATCTTT.

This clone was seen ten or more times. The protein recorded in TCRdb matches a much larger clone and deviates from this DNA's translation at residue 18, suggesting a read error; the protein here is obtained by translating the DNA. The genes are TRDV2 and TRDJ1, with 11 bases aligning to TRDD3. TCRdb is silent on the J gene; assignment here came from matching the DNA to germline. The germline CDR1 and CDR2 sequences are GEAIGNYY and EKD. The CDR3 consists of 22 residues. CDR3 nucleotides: TGTGCCTGTTGGCATCCTACGTCTTCTAGGTCTACTGGGGGATATTTTACCGGTAAACTCATCTTT. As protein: CACWHPTSSRSTGGYFTGKLIF.

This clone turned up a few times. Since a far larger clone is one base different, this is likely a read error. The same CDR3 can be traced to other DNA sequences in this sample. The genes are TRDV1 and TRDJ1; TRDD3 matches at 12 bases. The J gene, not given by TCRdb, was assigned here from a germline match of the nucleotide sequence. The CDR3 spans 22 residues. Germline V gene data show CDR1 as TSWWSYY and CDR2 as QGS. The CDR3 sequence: CALGETFGSYEEAGGYADKLIF. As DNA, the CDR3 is TGCGCTCTTGGGGAAACCTTTGGTTCCTACGAAGAGGCTGGGGGATACGCCGATAAACTCATCTTT.

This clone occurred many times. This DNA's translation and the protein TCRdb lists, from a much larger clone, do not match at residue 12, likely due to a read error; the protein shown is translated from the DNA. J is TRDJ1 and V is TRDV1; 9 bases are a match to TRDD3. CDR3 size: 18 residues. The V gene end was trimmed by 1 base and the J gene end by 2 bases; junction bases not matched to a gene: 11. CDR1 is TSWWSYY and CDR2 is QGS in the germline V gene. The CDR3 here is CALGEPLLLGEVTDKLIF. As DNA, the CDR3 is TGTGCTCTTGGGGAACCCCTCCTACTGGGGGAAGTAACCGATAAACTCATCTTT.

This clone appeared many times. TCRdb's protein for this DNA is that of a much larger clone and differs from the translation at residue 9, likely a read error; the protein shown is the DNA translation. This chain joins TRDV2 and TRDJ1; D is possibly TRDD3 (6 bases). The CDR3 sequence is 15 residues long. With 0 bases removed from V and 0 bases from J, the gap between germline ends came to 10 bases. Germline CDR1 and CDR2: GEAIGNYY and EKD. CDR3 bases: TGTGCCTGTGACACCGTAGGGGGACACACCGATAAACTCATCTTT. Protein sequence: CACDTVGGHTDKLIF.

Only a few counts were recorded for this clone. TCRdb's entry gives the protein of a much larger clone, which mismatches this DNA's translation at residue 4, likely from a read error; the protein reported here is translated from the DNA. This CDR3 is CALTQSRATLTGGSSDEYTDKLIF. The CDR3 nucleotides read TGTGCCCTCACTCAATCCCGCGCAACCCTCACTGGGGGATCCTCCGACGAGTACACCGATAAACTCATCTTT. The chain employs TRDV3 and TRDJ1, with 10 nucleotides matching TRDD3. The junction had 36 bases not matched to a gene; V was cut back by 5 bases and J by 0 bases. Germline V gene sequence: CDR1 TVYSNPD, CDR2 GDNSRS (reference sequence). This CDR3 comprises 24 residues. The full variable domain, in which reference TRDV3 and TRDJ1 provide the parts outside the CDR3, is CDKVTQSSPDQTVASGSEVVLLCTYDTVYSNPDLFWYRIRPDYSFQFVFYGDNSRSEGADFTQGRFSVKHILTQKAFHLVISPVRTEDSATYYCALTQSRATLTGGSSDEYTDKLIFGKGTRVTVEP.

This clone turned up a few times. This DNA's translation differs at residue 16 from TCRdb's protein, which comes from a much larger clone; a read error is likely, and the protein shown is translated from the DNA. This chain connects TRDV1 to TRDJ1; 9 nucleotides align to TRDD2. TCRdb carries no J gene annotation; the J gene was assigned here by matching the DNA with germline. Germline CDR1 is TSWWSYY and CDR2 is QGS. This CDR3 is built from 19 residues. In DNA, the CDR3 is TGTGCTCTTGGGGAACCTTGGGCCTTCCTACGGGGGGATGGCGATAGACTCATCTTT. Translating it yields CALGEPWAFLRGDGDRLIF.

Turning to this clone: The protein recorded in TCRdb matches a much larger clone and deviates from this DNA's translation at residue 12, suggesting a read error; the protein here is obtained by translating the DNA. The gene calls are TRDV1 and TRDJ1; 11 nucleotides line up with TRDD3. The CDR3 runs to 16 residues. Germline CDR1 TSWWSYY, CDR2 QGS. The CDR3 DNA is TGTGCTCTTGGGGAGCTCAACTGGGGGATAACCGAAAAACTCATCTTT. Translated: CALGELNWGITEKLIF.

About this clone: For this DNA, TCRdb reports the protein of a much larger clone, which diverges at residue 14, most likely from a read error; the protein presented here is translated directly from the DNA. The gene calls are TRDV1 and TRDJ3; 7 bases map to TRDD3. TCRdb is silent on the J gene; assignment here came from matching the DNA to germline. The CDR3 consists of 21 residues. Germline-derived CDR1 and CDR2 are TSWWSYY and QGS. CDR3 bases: TGTGCTCTTGCCCTCTTGGGGATAAGGTCGGATAGCTCCCGGGACACCCGACAGATGTTTTTC. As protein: CALALLGIRSDSSRDTRQMFF.

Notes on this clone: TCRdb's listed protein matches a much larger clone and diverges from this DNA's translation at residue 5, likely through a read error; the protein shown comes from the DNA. CDR3 region: CACDRRSWGFLKTWDTRQMFF. The CDR3 nucleotides read TGTGCCTGTGACAGGAGGAGCTGGGGGTTCCTTAAGACCTGGGACACCCGACAGATGTTTTTC. The chain has TRDV2 and TRDJ3; 7 nucleotides align to TRDD3. TCRdb does not report a J gene; here it was assigned by matching the DNA to germline references. CDR1 and CDR2 from the germline V gene are GEAIGNYY and EKD. J lost 2 bases, V lost 2 bases, and 17 bases had no gene match. The CDR3 runs to 21 residues.

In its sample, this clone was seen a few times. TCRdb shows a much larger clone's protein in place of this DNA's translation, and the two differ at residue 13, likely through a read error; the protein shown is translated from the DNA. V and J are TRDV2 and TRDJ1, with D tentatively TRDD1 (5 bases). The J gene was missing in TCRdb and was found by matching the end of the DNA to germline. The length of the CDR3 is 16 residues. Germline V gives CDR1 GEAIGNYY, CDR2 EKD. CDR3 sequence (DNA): TGTGCCTGTGACCCGGCCCCCTTTAAATACACCGATAGACTCATCTTT. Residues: CACDPAPFKYTDRLIF.

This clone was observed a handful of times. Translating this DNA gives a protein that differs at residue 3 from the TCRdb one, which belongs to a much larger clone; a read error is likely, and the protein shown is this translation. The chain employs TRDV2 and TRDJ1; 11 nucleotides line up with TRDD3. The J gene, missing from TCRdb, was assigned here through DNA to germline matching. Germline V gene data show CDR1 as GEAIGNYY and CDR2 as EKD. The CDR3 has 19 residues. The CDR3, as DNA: TGTGCCCGTGACACCGTGAATGGGGGATACGCGACGTACACCGATAAACTCATCTTT. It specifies CARDTVNGGYATYTDKLIF.

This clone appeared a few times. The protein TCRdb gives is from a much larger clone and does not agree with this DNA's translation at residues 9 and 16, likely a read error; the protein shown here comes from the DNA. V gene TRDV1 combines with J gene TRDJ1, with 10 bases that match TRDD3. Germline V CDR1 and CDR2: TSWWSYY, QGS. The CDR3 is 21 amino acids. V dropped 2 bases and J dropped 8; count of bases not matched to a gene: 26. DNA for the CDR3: TGTGCTCTTGGGGAAATTGGCCTAAGTACCCTTACTGGGGGATGTGCCGGCAAACTCATCTTT. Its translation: CALGEIGLSTLTGGCAGKLIF.

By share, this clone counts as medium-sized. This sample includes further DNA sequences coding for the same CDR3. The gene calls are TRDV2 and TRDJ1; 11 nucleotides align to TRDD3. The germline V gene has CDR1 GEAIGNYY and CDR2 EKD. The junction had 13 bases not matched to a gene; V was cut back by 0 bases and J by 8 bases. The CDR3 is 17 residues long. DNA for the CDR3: TGTGCCTGTGACACCCTGGTTGTTGGGGGATACGGCAAGAAACTCATCTTT. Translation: CACDTLVVGGYGKKLIF.